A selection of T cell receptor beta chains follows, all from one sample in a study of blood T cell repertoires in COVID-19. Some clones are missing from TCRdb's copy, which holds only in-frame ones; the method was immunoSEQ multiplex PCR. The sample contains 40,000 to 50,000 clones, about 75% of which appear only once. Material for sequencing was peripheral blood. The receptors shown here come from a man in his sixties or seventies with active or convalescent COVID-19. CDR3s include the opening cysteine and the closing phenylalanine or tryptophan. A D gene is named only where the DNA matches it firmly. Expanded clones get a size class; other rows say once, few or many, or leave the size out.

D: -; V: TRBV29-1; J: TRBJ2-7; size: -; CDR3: CSAQGANEQYF; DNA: TGCAGCGCTCAGGGCGCGAACGAGCAGTACTTC
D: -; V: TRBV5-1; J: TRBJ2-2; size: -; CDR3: CASSRQPRVNTGELFF; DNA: TGCGCCAGCAGCCGACAGCCCCGGGTGAACACCGGGGAGCTGTTTTTT
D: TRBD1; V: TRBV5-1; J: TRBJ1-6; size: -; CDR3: CASSPGTVNNSPLHF; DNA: TGCGCCAGCAGCCCGGGGACAGTCAATAATTCACCCCTCCACTTT
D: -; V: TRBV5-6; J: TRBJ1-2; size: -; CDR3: CASSPIGQTNYGYTF; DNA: TGTGCCAGCAGCCCAATCGGACAGACGAACTATGGCTACACCTTC
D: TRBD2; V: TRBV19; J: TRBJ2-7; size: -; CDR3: CASSIQGGGARYEQYF; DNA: TGTGCCAGTAGTATACAAGGCGGGGGGGCCAGGTACGAGCAGTACTTC
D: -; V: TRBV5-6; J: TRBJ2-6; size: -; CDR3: CASSPPAGSGANVLTF; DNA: TGTGCCAGCAGCCCGCCCGCGGGATCTGGGGCCAACGTCCTGACTTTC
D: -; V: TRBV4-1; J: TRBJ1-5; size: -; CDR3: CASSQNRAQPQHF; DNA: TGCGCCAGCAGCCAAAACAGGGCTCAGCCCCAGCATTTT
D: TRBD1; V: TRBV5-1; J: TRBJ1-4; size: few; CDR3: CASSLGDSPTNEKLFF; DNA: TGCGCCAGCAGCTTGGGGGACAGCCCAACTAATGAAAAACTGTTTTTT
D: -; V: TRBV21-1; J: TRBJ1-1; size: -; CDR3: CASSKKQGAGSEAFF; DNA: TGTGCCAGCAGCAAAAAACAGGGGGCCGGGTCTGAAGCTTTCTTT
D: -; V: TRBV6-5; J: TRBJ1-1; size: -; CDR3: CASSYQGGTEAFF; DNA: TGTGCCAGCAGTTACCAGGGAGGGACTGAAGCTTTCTTT
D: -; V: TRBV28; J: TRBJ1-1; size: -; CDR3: CASSLHGANTEAFF; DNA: TGTGCCAGCAGTTTACACGGTGCGAACACTGAAGCTTTCTTT
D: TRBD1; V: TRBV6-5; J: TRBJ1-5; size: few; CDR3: CASSIGTGNQPQHF; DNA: TGTGCCAGCAGTATAGGGACAGGCAATCAGCCCCAGCATTTT
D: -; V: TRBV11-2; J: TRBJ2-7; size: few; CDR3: CASSHLGGGGRYEQYF; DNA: TGTGCCAGCAGCCACCTTGGGGGCGGGGGAAGGTACGAGCAGTACTTC
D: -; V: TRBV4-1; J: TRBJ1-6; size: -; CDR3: CASSQEARPTYNSPLHF; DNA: TGCGCCAGCAGCCAAGAGGCTCGCCCAACCTATAATTCACCCCTCCACTTT
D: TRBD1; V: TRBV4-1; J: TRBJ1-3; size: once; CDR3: CASSQRQGASGNTIYF; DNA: TGCGCCAGCAGTCAACGTCAGGGGGCGTCTGGAAACACCATATATTTT
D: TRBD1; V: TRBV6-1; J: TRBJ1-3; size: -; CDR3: CASSEQGGRGNTIYF; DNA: TGTGCCAGCAGTGAACAGGGGGGTCGGGGAAACACCATATATTTT
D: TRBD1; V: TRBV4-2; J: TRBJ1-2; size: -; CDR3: CASSLIGTGKGYTF; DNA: TGTGCCAGCAGTCTCATAGGGACAGGGAAAGGCTACACCTTC
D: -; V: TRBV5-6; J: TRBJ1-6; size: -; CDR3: CASSLERGGSPLHF; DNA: TGTGCCAGCAGCTTGGAAAGGGGAGGGTCACCCCTCCACTTT
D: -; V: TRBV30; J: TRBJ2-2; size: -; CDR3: CAWSAGGELFF; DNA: TGTGCCTGGAGTGCAGGTGGGGAGCTGTTTTTT
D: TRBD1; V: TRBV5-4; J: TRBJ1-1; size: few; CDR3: CASRKQGVISDTEAFF; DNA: TGTGCCAGCAGAAAGCAGGGGGTCATCTCGGACACTGAAGCTTTCTTT
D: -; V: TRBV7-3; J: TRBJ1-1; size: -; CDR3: CASSLAENTEAFF; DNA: TGTGCCAGCAGCTTAGCGGAGAACACTGAAGCTTTCTTT
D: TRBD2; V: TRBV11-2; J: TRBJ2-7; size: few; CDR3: CASSFDPGLAYEQYF; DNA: TGTGCCAGCAGCTTTGACCCGGGACTAGCGTACGAGCAGTACTTC
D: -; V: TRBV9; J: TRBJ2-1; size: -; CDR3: CASSVGKNYQSDEQFF; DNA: TGTGCCAGCAGCGTAGGGAAAAACTATCAGTCGGATGAGCAGTTCTTC
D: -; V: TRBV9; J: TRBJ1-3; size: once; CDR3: CASSEGTGVSGNTIYF; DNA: TGTGCCAGCAGCGAAGGGACGGGGGTCTCTGGAAACACCATATATTTT
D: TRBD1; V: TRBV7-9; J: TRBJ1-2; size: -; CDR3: CASSSGTVPSTF; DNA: TGTGCCAGCAGCTCCGGGACAGTGCCAAGCACCTTC
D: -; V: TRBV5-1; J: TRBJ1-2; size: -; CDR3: CASSLDGDGYTF; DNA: TGCGCCAGCAGCCTGGACGGGGATGGCTACACCTTC
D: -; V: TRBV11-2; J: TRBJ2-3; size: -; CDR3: CASSLVASSYTQYF; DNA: TGTGCCAGCAGCTTAGTGGCCTCCTCCTATACGCAGTATTTT
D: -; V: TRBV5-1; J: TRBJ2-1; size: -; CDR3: CASSLAGQGIEQFF; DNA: TGCGCCAGCAGCTTGGCGGGTCAGGGAATTGAGCAGTTCTTC
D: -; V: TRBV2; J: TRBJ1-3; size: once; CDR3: CASKRTAGNTIYF; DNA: TGTGCCAGCAAACGGACAGCGGGAAACACCATATATTTT
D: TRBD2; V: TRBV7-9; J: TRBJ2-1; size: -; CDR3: CASSPGTSGREQFF; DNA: TGTGCCAGCAGCCCCGGGACTAGCGGGCGTGAGCAGTTCTTC
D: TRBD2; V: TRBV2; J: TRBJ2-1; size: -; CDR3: CASSETQRGGGEQFF; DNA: TGTGCCAGCAGTGAAACCCAGCGGGGGGGCGGGGAGCAGTTCTTC
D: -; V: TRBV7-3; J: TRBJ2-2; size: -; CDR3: CASSLISGDTGELFF; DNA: TGTGCCAGCAGCTTAATATCGGGGGACACCGGGGAGCTGTTTTTT
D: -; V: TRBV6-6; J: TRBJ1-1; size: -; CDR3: CATQALTLSNTEAFF; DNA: TGTGCCACCCAAGCCTTAACGTTATCGAACACTGAAGCTTTCTTT
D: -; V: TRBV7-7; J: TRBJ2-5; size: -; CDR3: CASSPGGTSRETQYF; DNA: TGTGCTAGCAGCCCGGGGGGCACTAGTCGAGAGACCCAGTACTTC
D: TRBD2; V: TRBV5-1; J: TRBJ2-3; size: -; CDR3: CASSGGGGRDTQYF; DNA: TGCGCCAGCAGCGGAGGCGGCGGGAGAGATACGCAGTATTTT
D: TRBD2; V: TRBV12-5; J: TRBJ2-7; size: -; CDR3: CASGRGLAGLGEQYF; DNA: TGTGCTAGTGGTAGGGGACTAGCGGGCCTCGGAGAGCAGTACTTC
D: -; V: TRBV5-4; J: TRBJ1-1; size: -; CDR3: CASSSPSRGTEAFF; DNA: TGTGCCAGCAGCTCCCCGTCCCGAGGAACTGAAGCTTTCTTT
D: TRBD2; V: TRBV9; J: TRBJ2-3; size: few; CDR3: CASSVQAGMADTQYF; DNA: TGTGCCAGCAGCGTACAAGCGGGGATGGCGGATACGCAGTATTTT
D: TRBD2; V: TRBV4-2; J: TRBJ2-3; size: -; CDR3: CASSQDTGGPPDTQYF; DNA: TGTGCCAGCAGCCAAGATACGGGGGGGCCGCCAGATACGCAGTATTTT
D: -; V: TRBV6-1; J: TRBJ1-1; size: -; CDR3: CASSENRVTEAFF; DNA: TGTGCCAGCAGTGAGAACAGAGTCACTGAAGCTTTCTTT
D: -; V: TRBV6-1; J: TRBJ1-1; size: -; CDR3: CASSEKQDTEAFF; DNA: TGTGCCAGCAGTGAAAAACAGGACACTGAAGCTTTCTTT
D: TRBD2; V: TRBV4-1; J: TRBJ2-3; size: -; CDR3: CASSKTSGGAVDTQYF; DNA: TGCGCCAGCAGCAAGACTAGCGGGGGGGCCGTAGATACGCAGTATTTT
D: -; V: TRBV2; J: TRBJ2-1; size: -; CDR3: CASSEWGALARSNEQFF; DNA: TGTGCCAGCAGTGAATGGGGAGCTTTAGCGAGGTCGAATGAGCAGTTCTTC
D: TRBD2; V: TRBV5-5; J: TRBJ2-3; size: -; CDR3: CASSSTSGGRDTQYF; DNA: TGTGCCAGCAGCTCTACTAGCGGGGGGAGAGATACGCAGTATTTT
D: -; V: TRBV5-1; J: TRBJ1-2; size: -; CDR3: CASRPGGSDYGYTF; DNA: TGCGCCAGCAGACCGGGGGGCTCCGACTATGGCTACACCTTC
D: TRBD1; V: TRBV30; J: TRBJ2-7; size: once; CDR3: CAWSVQGDRRYF; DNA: TGTGCCTGGAGTGTACAGGGGGATCGCAGGTACTTC